Presented here are 9 T cell receptor beta chains from one specimen sequenced in a study of blood T cell repertoires in COVID-19. Clones were sequenced by immunoSEQ multiplex PCR, and TCRdb holds only the in-frame ones, with some missing. The data show roughly 300,000 clones, about 76% seen once. The sequencing input was peripheral blood. All receptors come from a woman aged 55-70 years with active or convalescent COVID-19.

This clone was observed a handful of times. J is TRBJ1-3 and V is TRBV18; 10 bases are shared with TRBD1. V shed 3 bases, J shed 0 bases, and the junction held 2 bases outside the gene matches. Germline CDR1 and CDR2: KGHSH and LQKENI. CDR3 length equals 16 residues. The CDR3 spells CASSPGQGSSGNTIYF. DNA for the CDR3: TGTGCCAGCTCACCGGGACAGGGGTCCTCTGGAAACACCATATATTTT.

The V and J genes are TRBV5-5 and TRBJ2-3, with 8 positions matching TRBD1. Germline CDR1 SGHKS, CDR2 YYEKEE (reference sequence). The CDR3 loop spans 15 amino acids. V shed 3 bases, J shed 2 bases, and the junction held 5 bases outside the gene matches. CDR3 loop: CASSWDRRFTDTQYF. The CDR3 nucleotides read TGTGCCAGCAGCTGGGACAGGAGATTCACAGATACGCAGTATTTT. The full variable domain, in which reference TRBV5-5 and TRBJ2-3 provide the parts outside the CDR3, is DAGVTQSPTHLIKTRGQQVTLRCSPISGHKSVSWYQQVLGQGPQFIFQYYEKEERGRGNFPDRFSARQFPNYSSELNVNALLLGDSALYLCASSWDRRFTDTQYFGPGTRLTVL.

In DNA form, the CDR3 reads TGTGCCAGCAGTTTATCGGGCTCTTATAGCAATCAGCCCCAGCATTTT. Amino acid sequence: CASSLSGSYSNQPQHF. The chain uses TRBV27 and TRBJ1-5, with D hard to call. V was trimmed by 0 bases and J by 0 bases, leaving 9 bases between them. The CDR3 sequence is 16 residues long. Germline V gives CDR1 MNHEY, CDR2 SMNVEV (reference sequence).

The rearrangement uses TRBV7-8 and TRBJ2-3; 16 bases are shared with TRBD2. CDR1 and CDR2 (germline): SGHVS, FQNEAQ. V dropped 1 base and J dropped 1; count of bases not matched to a gene: 5. The CDR3 loop spans 19 amino acids. This CDR3 reads CASSLVSGTSGGGTDTQYF. Here the CDR3 DNA reads TGTGCCAGCAGCTTAGTGTCGGGGACTAGCGGGGGGGGCACAGATACGCAGTATTTT.

The rearrangement uses TRBV10-3 and TRBJ2-1, with D unresolved. Germline V gives CDR1 ENHRY, CDR2 SYGVKD. Trimming took off 8 bases at V and 13 bases at J, with 12 bases between the two ends. This CDR3 has 10 amino acids. CDR3 nucleotides: TGTGCCATCCCCGATTTGCGACAGTTCTTC. Amino acid sequence: CAIPDLRQFF.

In this sample, this clone turned up once. V gene TRBV5-4 combines with J gene TRBJ2-3; D perhaps matches TRBD1 (5 bases). This CDR3 has 14 amino acids. Germline CDR1 SGHNT, CDR2 YYREEE (reference sequence). V gave up 4 bases and J gave up 8 bases, with 17 bases separating them. DNA for the CDR3: TGTGCCAGCAGCCACCCAGATCAGGGTGTTACGCAGTATTTT. It translates to CASSHPDQGVTQYF.

The gene calls are TRBV5-6 and TRBJ2-1; TRBD1 aligns across 7 bases. This CDR3 has 16 residues. CDR1 is SGHDT and CDR2 is YYEEEE in the germline V gene. V gave up 3 bases and J gave up 2 bases; unmatched junction bases: 8. CDR3 in amino acids: CASSSWDSTTYNEQFF. In DNA, the CDR3 is TGTGCCAGCAGCTCCTGGGACAGCACCACCTACAATGAGCAGTTCTTC.

This chain joins TRBV7-2 and TRBJ1-3, with no clear D. V was cut by 1 base and J by 0 bases, with 7 bases left in between. Germline V gene sequence: CDR1 SGHTA, CDR2 FQGNSA. This CDR3 comprises 15 residues. For the CDR3, the DNA is TGTGCCAGCAGCTTAGTCGTAGACTCTGGAAACACCATATATTTT. It is translated as CASSLVVDSGNTIYF.

This chain connects TRBV2 to TRBJ2-5; D may be TRBD2 (5 bases). V was shortened by 5 bases and J by 2 bases, with 12 bases between the two germline ends. The germline V gene has CDR1 SNHLY and CDR2 FYNNEI. The CDR3 has 14 amino acids. The CDR3 DNA reads TGTGCCAGCAGTTCTAGCTACTCACAAGAGACCCAGTACTTC. Translated: CASSSSYSQETQYF.